This T cell receptor beta chain was obtained from a study of cytomegalovirus exposure and HLA in healthy donors. V lost 5 bases to trimming and J lost 4 bases, with 18 bases between them. CDR1 MNHEY and CDR2 SVGAGI come from the germline V gene. This CDR3 spans 15 amino acids. The PCR made use of 60 Vbeta and 13 Jbeta primers. Profiling relied on immunoSEQ multiplex PCR, and the TCRdb table lists in-frame clones only, not all of them. Of some 150,000 clones detected, 76% appear once; the ten largest clones hold around 3.6%. V is TRBV6-5 and J is TRBJ2-7; a possible D gene is TRBD1 (6 bases). The receptor was isolated from a man aged 18-30 years in good health and CMV-seronegative. The specimen sequenced was PBMCs. CDR3 DNA: TGTGCCAGCAGTACCCGGGACAATGGCATTTACGAGCAGTACTTC. Translated, it gives CASSTRDNGIYEQYF.